The 31 T cell receptor beta chains presented below share a single source sample, sequenced in a study of blood T cell repertoires in COVID-19. The protocol was immunoSEQ multiplex PCR, while the TCRdb copy is restricted to in-frame clones and leaves out a portion. The repertoire holds about 160,000 clones, with around nine tenths as singletons. Sample: peripheral blood. These receptors came from a woman between 65 and 79 years old with COVID-19, enrolled during active disease.

The chain is built from TRBV25-1 and TRBJ1-6, with 9 bases fitting TRBD1. Trimming removed 7 bases from V and 5 bases from J; junction bases left unmatched: 3. CDR3 length equals 14 residues. CDR1 and CDR2 (germline): MGHDK, SYGVNS. This CDR3 is CASTGDRDNSPLHF. In DNA form, the CDR3 reads TGTGCCAGCACCGGGGACAGGGATAATTCACCCCTCCACTTT.

The chain joins TRBV3-1 (or the pseudogene TRBV3-2) to TRBJ1-1; tentatively, D is TRBD1 (5 bases). With 4 bases removed from V and 12 bases from J, the gap between germline ends came to 12 bases. Germline CDR1 LGHDT, CDR2 YNNKEL (reference sequence). The CDR3 has 11 residues. CDR3 DNA: TGTGCCAGCAGCCTTCAGGGTAGACCTTTCTTT. Encoded protein: CASSLQGRPFF.

The V and J genes are TRBV19 and TRBJ2-7, with 10 positions matching TRBD2. Germline CDR1 LNHDA, CDR2 SQIVND (reference sequence). The CDR3 runs to 15 residues. The junction had 9 bases not matched to a gene; V was cut back by 6 bases and J by 4 bases. CDR3 nucleotides: TGTGCCAGTAGCACCGGAACTAGCGGGGTGTACGAGCAGTACTTC. Protein: CASSTGTSGVYEQYF.

V gene TRBV2 combines with J gene TRBJ1-6; D perhaps matches TRBD1 (6 bases). The V end lost 5 bases, the J end lost 7 bases, and 18 bases lay between the germline ends. In germline, CDR1 is SNHLY, CDR2 FYNNEI. There are 16 residues in the CDR3. The CDR3 nucleotides read TGTGCCAGCAGTCCCCGGTCTCAGGGGACCAATTCACCCCTCCACTTT. Translated, it gives CASSPRSQGTNSPLHF.

This clone was counted a single time. The genes are TRBV9 and TRBJ2-6; TRBD1 agrees at 8 bases. Germline V gives CDR1 SGDLS, CDR2 YYNGEE. The CDR3 runs to 16 residues. V shed 7 bases and J 0 bases; nucleotides not matched to a gene: 6. CDR3 loop: CASGPTGGSGANVLTF. The CDR3 region has the DNA TGTGCCAGCGGTCCTACAGGGGGCTCTGGGGCCAACGTCCTGACTTTC.

This clone appeared a few times. V gene TRBV2 combines with J gene TRBJ1-5; 8 nucleotides align to TRBD1. CDR3 length equals 14 residues. The V gene's germline CDR1 is SNHLY and CDR2 FYNNEI. Trimming removed 6 bases from V and 7 bases from J; junction bases left unmatched: 8. CDR3 sequence: CASRDREAGQPQHF. The CDR3 DNA sequence: TGTGCCAGCAGGGACAGGGAAGCGGGCCAGCCCCAGCATTTT.

The rearrangement uses TRBV4-1 and TRBJ1-4, with 8 bases identical to TRBD1. This CDR3 is built from 15 residues. With V trimmed by 1 base and J by 9 bases, 7 bases remained unmatched. Germline CDR1 reads MGHRA; CDR2 reads YSYEKL. The CDR3 DNA follows: TGCGCCAGCAGCCAAGCCGGGACAGGACGGCAAAAACTGTTTTTT. It encodes CASSQAGTGRQKLFF.

The chain couples TRBV3-1 (or the pseudogene TRBV3-2) to TRBJ2-7, with TRBD1 matching 8 bases. The CDR3 extends over 14 amino acids. CDR1 is LGHDT and CDR2 is YNNKEL in the germline V gene (reference sequence). V dropped 2 bases and J dropped 0; count of bases not matched to a gene: 0. The CDR3 protein is CASSQQGASYEQYF. The CDR3 DNA reads as TGTGCCAGCAGCCAACAGGGGGCCTCCTACGAGCAGTACTTC.

Worth noting for this clone: Mismatch with germline at one junction end may stem from a read error. The CDR3 coding sequence is TGTGCCAGCAGCCGGACAGAGTGGGGCCGGCACGAGCAGCACTTC. Its translation is CASSRTEWGRHEQHF. The rearrangement uses TRBV7-9 and TRBJ2-7; D might be TRBD1 (6 bases). The CDR3 sequence is 15 residues long. Germline CDR1 SEHNR, CDR2 FQNEAQ (reference sequence).

J is TRBJ1-5 and V is TRBV6-5; D is unresolved. V was clipped by 4 bases and J by 6 bases, with 16 bases between them. The CDR3 covers 15 residues. Per the germline V gene, CDR1 is MNHEY and CDR2 is SVGAGI. The DNA for the CDR3 is TGTGCCAGCAGTTCCGGACTTGGTTTTGGTCAGCCCCAGCATTTT. Residues: CASSSGLGFGQPQHF.

V gene TRBV5-5 combines with J gene TRBJ1-3; unclear D gene. V was clipped by 0 bases and J by 8 bases, with 15 bases between them. The CDR3 totals 15 residues. CDR1 and CDR2 (germline): SGHKS, YYEKEE (reference sequence). In DNA form, the CDR3 reads TGTGCCAGCAGCTTGGCCCGAACCCAAGTAGACACCATATATTTT. It yields the protein CASSLARTQVDTIYF.

The CDR3 DNA sequence: TGTGCCAGCAGAACTAGCGGGGGGGCCTCGGGTGAGCAGTTCTTC. Protein: CASRTSGGASGEQFF. The chain is built from TRBV2 and TRBJ2-1; 13 bases match TRBD2. With V trimmed by 6 bases and J by 9 bases, 8 bases remained unmatched. This CDR3 has 15 amino acids. The germline gives CDR1 SNHLY, CDR2 FYNNEI.

The CDR3, as DNA: TGTGCCAGCTCACCTGACAGAAATCAGCCCCAGCATTTT. The encoded protein is CASSPDRNQPQHF. The V call is TRBV18, the J call TRBJ1-5; D perhaps matches TRBD1 (5 bases). Deletions cut 3 bases from V and 4 bases from J, with 7 bases between. The germline CDR1 and CDR2 sequences are KGHSH and LQKENI. CDR3 size: 13 residues.

The chain employs TRBV29-1 and TRBJ2-1; no reliable D call. V lost 4 bases and J 6 bases, leaving 10 bases between the germline ends. CDR1 is SQVTM and CDR2 is ANQGSEA in the germline V gene. The CDR3 length is 12 residues. This CDR3 is CSVVVVLNEQFF. The CDR3 region has the DNA TGCAGCGTTGTGGTCGTACTCAATGAGCAGTTCTTC.

The chain uses TRBV7-2 and TRBJ2-3; 8 bases agree with TRBD2. Trimming cost V 6 bases and J 5 bases; bases outside gene matches: 7. Germline CDR1 and CDR2: SGHTA and FQGNSA. This CDR3 has 14 amino acids. This CDR3 is CASRPGLAVDTQYF. As DNA, the CDR3 is TGTGCCAGCAGACCTGGACTAGCAGTAGATACGCAGTATTTT.

The rearrangement uses TRBV2 and TRBJ1-4; 8 bases match TRBD1. Trimming at V came to 2 bases and at J to 7 bases, leaving 12 bases not matched to a gene. This CDR3 comprises 17 residues. Germline CDR1 and CDR2: SNHLY and FYNNEI. The CDR3 loop is CASSEIQGGGDGEKLFF. Written as DNA, the CDR3 is TGTGCCAGCAGTGAAATACAGGGGGGCGGGGACGGTGAAAAACTGTTTTTT.

CDR3 loop: CASTHCGPTGTGDDYSYEQYF. DNA for the CDR3: TGCGCCAGCACTCATTGTGGCCCTACCGGGACAGGGGACGACTATTCCTACGAGCAGTACTTC. The chain combines TRBV4-1 with TRBJ2-7; TRBD1 matches at 10 bases. The CDR3 covers 21 residues. J was trimmed by 1 base and V by 7 bases; bases with no gene match: 25. The V gene's germline CDR1 is MGHRA and CDR2 YSYEKL.

This clone was seen a single time. Other DNA sequences in the same sample also yield this CDR3. Here the CDR3 reads CASSIVSSNQPQHF. The CDR3 region has the DNA TGTGCCAGTAGTATTGTCAGTAGCAATCAGCCCCAGCATTTT. This chain uses TRBV19 with TRBJ1-5; D remains ambiguous. From germline, CDR1 is LNHDA and CDR2 SQIVND (reference sequence). V was pared by 3 bases and J by 0 bases, with 6 bases between. This CDR3 is 14 amino acids long.

The chain is built from TRBV10-3 and TRBJ2-7; D is possibly TRBD1 (6 bases). The ends were cut back, 10 bases at V and 0 bases at J, with 13 bases in the middle. This CDR3 has 13 amino acids. CDR1 is ENHRY, CDR2 SYGVKD, per germline. The CDR3 DNA follows: TGTGCCACCAGACAGGACAGCTCCTACGAGCAGTACTTC. The encoded protein is CATRQDSSYEQYF.

This chain uses TRBV19 with TRBJ1-4; 7 nucleotides align to TRBD1. This CDR3 comprises 13 residues. From germline, CDR1 is LNHDA and CDR2 SQIVND (reference sequence). V shed 8 bases, J shed 8 bases, and the junction held 8 bases outside the gene matches. The CDR3 loop reads CASLDRVQEKLFF. DNA of the CDR3: TGTGCCAGTCTTGACAGGGTACAGGAAAAACTGTTTTTT.

The rearrangement joins TRBV19 to TRBJ1-2; D ambiguous. The CDR3 is made up of 14 amino acids. Per the germline V gene, CDR1 is LNHDA and CDR2 is SQIVND (reference sequence). The V and J ends lost 3 bases and 7 bases respectively, with 15 bases between them. CDR3 loop: CASSMENSFPGYTF. The CDR3 DNA follows: TGTGCCAGTAGTATGGAGAACTCATTCCCTGGCTACACCTTC.

This clone was seen a few times. The chain carries TRBV12-3 or TRBV12-4 and TRBJ2-7; D is perhaps TRBD1 (5 bases). This CDR3 has 13 amino acids. Trimming stripped 6 bases from V and 1 base from J, with 10 bases between. In nucleotides, the CDR3 is TGTGCCAGCAGAACGACAGCATCCTACGAGCAGTACTTC. This gives the protein CASRTTASYEQYF.

V gene TRBV20-1 combines with J gene TRBJ2-1; perhaps TRBD1 as D (6 bases). The germline CDR1 and CDR2 sequences are DFQATT and SNEGSKA (reference sequence). This CDR3 region has 13 residues. V lost 3 bases and J 9 bases, leaving 15 bases between the germline ends. For the CDR3, the DNA is TGCAGTGCTAGTCGGTCAGGGGCGGGTGAGCAGTTCTTC. This gives the protein CSASRSGAGEQFF.

The chain joins TRBV7-2 to TRBJ1-2; 10 bases are shared with TRBD1. The germline gives CDR1 SGHTA, CDR2 FQGNSA. This CDR3 comprises 14 residues. Unmatched junction bases numbered 9, after V lost 6 bases and J lost 8 bases. CDR3 nucleotide sequence: TGTGCCAGCAGGGCGTACCGGGACAGGGGAGGCTACACCTTC. It codes for CASRAYRDRGGYTF.

CDR3 protein: CASSFPKGLASGETQYF. The CDR3, as DNA: TGTGCCAGCAGCTTTCCTAAGGGACTAGCGTCGGGGGAGACCCAGTACTTC. The chain couples TRBV5-4 to TRBJ2-5, with 10 nucleotides matching TRBD2. The CDR3 runs 17 residues. V trimming: 2 bases; J trimming: 5 bases; junction bases outside the gene matches: 12. Germline CDR1 reads SGHNT; CDR2 reads YYREEE (reference sequence).

The genes are TRBV5-1 and TRBJ1-4; 9 bases agree with TRBD1. Unmatched junction bases numbered 10, after V lost 4 bases and J lost 0 bases. The CDR3 covers 18 residues. Germline-derived CDR1 and CDR2 are SGHRS and YFSETQ. The CDR3 coding sequence is TGCGCCAGCAGCCGACAGGGGGTCGCGTCTGCAACTAATGAAAAACTGTTTTTT. Protein: CASSRQGVASATNEKLFF.

The chain carries TRBV5-1 and TRBJ2-3, with 8 bases identical to TRBD2. Germline CDR1 is SGHRS and CDR2 is YFSETQ. The CDR3 is made up of 17 amino acids. V shed 3 bases, J shed 5 bases, and the junction held 14 bases outside the gene matches. The CDR3 loop is CASSSPAPGGLGDTQYF. CDR3 DNA: TGCGCCAGCAGCTCCCCCGCCCCGGGGGGGTTGGGAGATACGCAGTATTTT.

The rearrangement links TRBV3-1 (or the pseudogene TRBV3-2) to TRBJ1-1; possible D gene TRBD1, 5 bases. Germline-derived CDR1 and CDR2 are LGHDT and YNNKEL (reference sequence). The CDR3 is 13 residues long. The germline V and J ends were trimmed by 0 bases and 5 bases, with 7 bases remaining between them. DNA of the CDR3: TGTGCCAGCAGCCAAGAGGGGCGGACTGAAGCTTTCTTT. Translation: CASSQEGRTEAFF.

This chain connects TRBV5-4 to TRBJ1-3; 7 bases agree with TRBD1. This CDR3 is 17 amino acids long. Germline assignment: CDR1 SGHNT and CDR2 YYREEE (reference sequence). The J segment lost 0 bases and the V segment lost 1 base, leaving 7 bases of the junction unmatched. The CDR3 nucleotides read TGTGCCAGCAGCTTGCCCCCGACAGGGAACTCTGGAAACACCATATATTTT. This sequence encodes CASSLPPTGNSGNTIYF.

The genes are TRBV12-3 or TRBV12-4 and TRBJ1-2; D not certain. Trimming stripped 7 bases from V and 8 bases from J, with 14 bases between. The CDR3 runs to 12 residues. The CDR3 sequence: CASNSGRKGYTF. Here the CDR3 DNA reads TGTGCCAGCAATTCAGGTCGGAAGGGCTACACCTTC.

J is TRBJ1-6 and V is TRBV28; D perhaps matches TRBD1 (6 bases). This CDR3 spans 18 amino acids. Germline loops: CDR1 MDHEN, CDR2 SYDVKM. With 2 bases removed from V and 4 bases from J, the gap between germline ends came to 18 bases. The CDR3 DNA sequence: TGTGCCAGCAGTTTAAATCCCCGGGGGGCTGGGTATAATTCACCCCTCCACTTT. The encoded protein is CASSLNPRGAGYNSPLHF.